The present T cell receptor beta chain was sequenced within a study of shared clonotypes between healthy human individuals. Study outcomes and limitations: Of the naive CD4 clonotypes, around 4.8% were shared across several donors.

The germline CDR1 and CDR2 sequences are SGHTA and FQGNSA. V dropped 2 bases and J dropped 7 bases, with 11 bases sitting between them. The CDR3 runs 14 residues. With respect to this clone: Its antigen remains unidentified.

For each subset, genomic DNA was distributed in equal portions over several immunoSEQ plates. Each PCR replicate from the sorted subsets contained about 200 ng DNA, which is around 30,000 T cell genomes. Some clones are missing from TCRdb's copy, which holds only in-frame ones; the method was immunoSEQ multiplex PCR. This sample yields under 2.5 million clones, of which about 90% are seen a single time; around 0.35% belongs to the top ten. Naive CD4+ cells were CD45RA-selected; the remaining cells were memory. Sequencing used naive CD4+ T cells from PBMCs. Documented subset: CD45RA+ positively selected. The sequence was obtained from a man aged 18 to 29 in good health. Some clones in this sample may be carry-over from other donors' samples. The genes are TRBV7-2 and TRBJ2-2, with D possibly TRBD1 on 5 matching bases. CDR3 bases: TGTGCCAGCAGCTTACAGGGTTGGGTCGGGGAGCTGTTTTTT. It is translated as CASSLQGWVGELFF.